One sample yielded the 10 T cell receptor beta chains listed below, sequenced in a study of post-analysis software for immune sequencing data. Broader study findings: Several TRBV segments were more frequent in patients than controls; TRBV5-6, TRBV5-1 and TRBV20-1 belonged to this group.

No antigen is known for these receptors. cDNA libraries for TCR beta contained unique molecular identifiers. One entry per CDR3 protein, called by TCRdb with MiXCR from the PCR reads. The sample contains about 800,000 distinct CDR3 sequences, 25% to 30% of which appear only once. Sequencing input: blood. The receptors shown here come from a girl under 18 with multiple sclerosis.

There are a few counts of this clonotype. V gene TRBV5-1 combines with J gene TRBJ2-7, with TRBD1 matching 8 bases. In germline, CDR1 is SGHRS, CDR2 YFSETQ. Trimming at V came to 7 bases and at J to 6 bases, leaving 9 bases not matched to a gene. CDR3 length equals 13 residues. The CDR3 nucleotides read TGCGCCAGCGGCTGGGACAGGCAGACCGAGCAGTACTTC. The encoded protein is CASGWDRQTEQYF.

This sequence joins TRBV25-1 and TRBJ1-1; TRBD1 might be the D (5 bases). The CDR3 is 14 residues long. V lost 3 bases, J lost 1 base, and 9 bases lay in between. CDR1 is MGHDK and CDR2 is SYGVNS in the germline V gene. The CDR3, as DNA: TGTGCCAGCAGTGAGCCGGGGGGGAACACTGAAGCTTTCTTT. It is translated as CASSEPGGNTEAFF.

The chain employs TRBV5-1 and TRBJ2-2; D not certain. Deletions cut 1 base from V and 6 bases from J, with 10 bases between. Germline V lookup: CDR1 SGHRS, CDR2 YFSETQ. The CDR3 is 14 residues long. The CDR3 loop reads CASSLSQSAGELFF. The CDR3 DNA sequence: TGCGCCAGCAGCTTGTCACAATCTGCCGGGGAGCTGTTTTTT.

The V call is TRBV12-3 or TRBV12-4, the J call TRBJ1-4, with 9 positions matching TRBD1. The CDR3 length is 15 residues. Unmatched junction bases numbered 10, after V lost 7 bases and J lost 7 bases. CDR3 region: CASNVAGTGSEKLFF. The CDR3 nucleotides read TGTGCCAGCAACGTCGCCGGGACAGGGAGTGAAAAACTGTTTTTT.

Remarks on this clonotype: A junction end diverges from the germline sequence, so it may reflect a read error. V is TRBV5-1 and J is TRBJ2-5, with D possibly TRBD1 on 5 matching bases. CDR1 and CDR2 (germline): SGHRS, YFSETQ. The CDR3 loop spans 13 amino acids. The CDR3 DNA follows: TGCGACAGCAGCCTAGACAGCTGGGAGACCCAGTACTTC. Protein sequence: CDSSLDSWETQYF.

This chain uses TRBV20-1 with TRBJ2-1, with 11 bases lining up with TRBD2. The germline V gene has CDR1 DFQATT and CDR2 SNEGSKA (reference sequence). The CDR3 is made up of 13 amino acids. J lost 10 bases, V lost 6 bases, and 8 bases had no gene match. The DNA for the CDR3 is TGCAGTGCGGGTAGCGGGAGGGCAAACGAGCAGTTCTTC. Encoded protein: CSAGSGRANEQFF.

The rearrangement joins TRBV6-5 to TRBJ1-1; D perhaps matches TRBD1 (6 bases). Trimming removed 6 bases at V and 3 bases at J, with 14 bases between. Germline values: CDR1 MNHEY, CDR2 SVGAGI. The CDR3 has 14 residues. CDR3 region: CASRRGGPDTEAFF. CDR3 bases: TGTGCCAGCAGGCGCGGGGGGCCGGACACTGAAGCTTTCTTT.

The V call is TRBV5-1, the J call TRBJ1-2; possible D gene TRBD1, 6 bases. CDR3 length: 14 amino acids. CDR1 and CDR2 (germline): SGHRS, YFSETQ. V lost 1 base to trimming and J lost 4 bases, with 11 bases between them. CDR3 region: CASSLYPTGYGYTF. CDR3 bases: TGCGCCAGCAGCTTGTATCCGACAGGCTATGGCTACACCTTC.

This chain links TRBV11-2 with TRBJ2-5, with D perhaps matching TRBD2 (6 bases). The J call is in doubt because the DNA end fits TRBJ2-7 better. Germline V gene data show CDR1 as SGHAT and CDR2 as FQNNGV. CDR3 length: 18 residues. CDR3 sequence reads: CASSLQGVIVAETHEQYF. DNA for the CDR3: TGTGCCAGCAGCCTCCAAGGGGTTATTGTAGCGGAGACCCACGAGCAGTACTTC.

The chain combines TRBV24-1 with TRBJ2-5; 7 bases map to TRBD1. With V trimmed by 5 bases and J by 4 bases, 0 bases remained unmatched. The length of the CDR3 is 12 residues. Looked up from germline, CDR1 is KGHDR and CDR2 is SFDVKD. The CDR3 loop reads CATSGQGETQYF. The CDR3 coding sequence is TGTGCCACCAGTGGACAGGGAGAGACCCAGTACTTC.